The entry below describes one T cell receptor (beta chain). The source of the sample is a study of T cells in Graves' hyperthyroidism and ophthalmopathy. RNA transcripts were the template for amplifying TCR beta CDR3 regions. The study used the HTBI primer set for a first-round RT-PCR of the TCR CDR3. One entry per CDR3 protein, called by TCRdb with MiXCR from the multiplex PCR reads. This sample has approximately 400,000 distinct CDR3 sequences; under 15% occur once, and the top ten carry approximately 30%. V was clipped by 7 bases and J by 5 bases, with 15 bases between them. CDR1 SGHRS and CDR2 YFSETQ come from the germline V gene. The CDR3 extends over 13 amino acids.

This sequence originates from a woman in her 30s with Graves' hyperthyroidism. This sequence joins TRBV5-1 and TRBJ2-5; D gene unclear. Sequenced: blood. CDR3 region: CASGPPHGETQYF. CDR3 nucleotide sequence: TGCGCCAGCGGACCCCCCCACGGCGAGACCCAGTACTTC.